The subject of this entry is one T cell receptor (beta chain). Its target is not known. This could be a read error, since a much larger clone is one nucleotide away. This entry belongs to a study of breast tumors, draining lymph nodes, adjacent tissues. Study outcomes and limitations: Tumor TCR diversity was below lymph nodes but above nontumor tissue.

Breast cancer patients provided tissue from their axillary draining lymph nodes. This CDR3 spans 15 amino acids. V shed 8 bases, J shed 8 bases, and the junction held 15 bases outside the gene matches. CDR1 is LNHDA and CDR2 is SQIVND in the germline V gene (reference sequence). TCRdb used MiXCR to reprocess the multiplex PCR reads, holding one entry per CDR3 protein. Of around 150,000 distinct CDR3 sequences listed, around 22% are singletons. The source material was axillary lymph node tissue. The chain employs TRBV19 and TRBJ2-1; TRBD2 agrees at 7 bases. This sequence was found in a female donor with breast cancer. Some clones in this sample may be carry-over from other donors' samples. CDR3 coding DNA: TGTGCCAGTTCCCCCCCGGGCTTGGGGGGGGATGAGCAGTTCTTC. Protein: CASSPPGLGGDEQFF.